Included here is one T cell receptor beta chain sequence, with context. Its target is not known. The source of the sample is a study of blood T cell dynamics during melanoma immunotherapy. General study points: At W3, later disease-control patients showed bifurcated PBMC repertoire changes, unlike progressors.

Some clones are missing from TCRdb's copy, which holds only in-frame ones; the method was immunoSEQ multiplex PCR. The table records roughly 7,000 clones, approximately 88% of them present only once. Time point in this sample: pre-treatment baseline. Blood was drawn before treatment and at week 3 after checkpoint blockade. Disease control meant complete response, partial response or stable disease at 12 weeks. Germline CDR1 reads MNHEY; CDR2 reads SVGAGI. The CDR3 consists of 14 residues. Trimming removed 10 bases at V and 3 bases at J, with 18 bases between. The receptor was derived from a human donor with melanoma. Some clones in this sample may be carry-over from other donors' samples. The material sequenced was blood, taken from a patient treated with checkpoint blockade. J is TRBJ1-1 and V is TRBV6-5, with a tentative D call TRBD1 (5 bases). Here the CDR3 reads CATRWRGVDTEAFF. CDR3 in DNA: TGTGCCACTCGATGGAGGGGCGTGGACACTGAAGCTTTCTTT.